What follows is one T cell receptor (beta chain) and its context. Its specificity is unknown. Naive CD8 cells lacked CD45RO, underwent positive selection for CCR7 and left out terminally differentiated effector memory CD45RA+ cells. TCRdb's table, derived via immunoSEQ multiplex PCR, lists solely in-frame clones and lacks some. The sample carries about 2 million clones, over 85% recorded once. The sample belongs to a study of shared clonotypes between healthy human individuals. Study-wide results and caveats: The study generally estimated greater richness for naive than memory subsets.

Germline V gives CDR1 SGHRS, CDR2 YFSETQ. The length of the CDR3 is 16 residues. V lost 5 bases and J lost 2; bases outside the gene matches: 10. Sequencing was carried out using naive CD8+ T cells sorted from blood. This chain joins TRBV5-1 and TRBJ2-7, with 10 bases identical to TRBD1. The clonotype comes from a man younger than 30 in good health. As DNA, the CDR3 is TGCGCCAGCAGTATCGGGTATGGGACAGGGGCCTACGAGCAGTACTTC. Protein: CASSIGYGTGAYEQYF.